This T cell receptor beta chain was identified during a study of blood T cell repertoires in COVID-19. Germline assignment: CDR1 SGHRS and CDR2 YFSETQ. This CDR3 has 18 amino acids. V was trimmed by 3 bases and J by 3 bases, leaving 24 bases between them. Authors' methods: Nucleated cell counts were estimated from reference gene primer amplification. Sequencing used immunoSEQ multiplex PCR; TCRdb keeps in-frame clones, though not all of them. The D gene and trimming were derived from the DNA, and the V and J assignments and clone size from that table. This table has roughly 100,000 clones, roughly 84% appearing once.

The receptor's source is a human donor in a cohort sampled during active COVID-19. The rearrangement links TRBV5-1 to TRBJ1-1, with a weak D call TRBD1 (6 bases). Sequencing was carried out using peripheral blood. CDR3 DNA: TGCGCCAGCAGCTCTTCCCTTGGGGGCCGAGGCAGGTACACTGAAGCTTTCTTT. It encodes CASSSSLGGRGRYTEAFF.